Below, one TCR beta chain is given with its context. Its antigen remains unidentified. The primer mix had 60 Vbeta and 13 Jbeta primers. This table comes from immunoSEQ multiplex PCR, and its TCRdb copy is limited to in-frame clones, with some not included. The sample has 190,000 or so clones. The data were taken from a study of cytomegalovirus exposure and HLA in healthy donors. Study-level points and caveats: Based on reports, TCR beta sequences accurately predicted HLA-A and HLA-B alleles for most subjects. The availability of immune exposure information extended only to CMV serostatus.

Germline lookup yields CDR1 SGHNT and CDR2 YYREEE (reference sequence). CDR3 length equals 14 residues. Unmatched junction bases numbered 6, after V lost 4 bases and J lost 6 bases. The receptor was derived from a boy between 10 and 17 years old in good health and CMV-seronegative. This chain links TRBV5-4 with TRBJ2-7; 11 bases are shared with TRBD1. The sample taken for sequencing was PBMCs. The CDR3 DNA is TGTGCCAGCAGCACCGGGACAGGGGGGCGCGAGCAGTACTTC. Translating it yields CASSTGTGGREQYF.